This T cell receptor (beta chain) was sequenced during a study of cytomegalovirus exposure and HLA in healthy donors. Notes on the study in general: Cytomegalovirus-associated status was assigned to some 160 TCR beta chains.

The method was immunoSEQ multiplex PCR; TCRdb's version includes in-frame clones alone and lacks a portion of them. The sample lists 200,000 to 300,000 clones, 86% occurring once. A roughly 120-subject validation cohort, separate from the approximately 720-subject first cohort, supplied the donors. In the case of this clone: Its antigen remains unknown.

Germline V gene lookup returns CDR1 SQVTM and CDR2 ANQGSEA. The CDR3 contains 12 residues. The V gene lost 6 bases and the J gene lost 4 bases, with 12 bases spanning the gap. The origin of this receptor is a woman under 40 in good health and CMV-seropositive. The gene calls are TRBV29-1 and TRBJ1-2, with D perhaps matching TRBD1 (6 bases). The sequenced material came from PBMCs. The CDR3 bases are TGCAGCGTACAGGGATTGGTCTATGGCTACACCTTC. It codes for CSVQGLVYGYTF.